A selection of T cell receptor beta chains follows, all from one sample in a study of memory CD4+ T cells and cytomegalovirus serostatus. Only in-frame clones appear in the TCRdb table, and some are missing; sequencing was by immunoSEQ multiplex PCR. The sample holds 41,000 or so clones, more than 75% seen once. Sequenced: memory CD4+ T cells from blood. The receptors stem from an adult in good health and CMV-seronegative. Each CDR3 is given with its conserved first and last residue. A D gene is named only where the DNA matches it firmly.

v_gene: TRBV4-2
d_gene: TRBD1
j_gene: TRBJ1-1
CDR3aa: CASSQEAPGTGYNTEAFF
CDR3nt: TGTGCCAGCAGCCAAGAAGCTCCCGGGACAGGGTACAACACTGAAGCTTTCTTT

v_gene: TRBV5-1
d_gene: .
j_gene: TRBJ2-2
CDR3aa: CASSLQGIVPGELFF
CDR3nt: TGCGCCAGCAGCTTGCAGGGTATTGTTCCCGGGGAGCTGTTTTTT

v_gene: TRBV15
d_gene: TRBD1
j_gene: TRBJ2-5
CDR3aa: CATSKNRGRETQYF
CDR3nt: TGTGCCACCAGCAAAAACAGGGGGCGAGAGACCCAGTACTTC

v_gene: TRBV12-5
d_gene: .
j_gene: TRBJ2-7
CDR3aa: CASGLTGQSRAYEQYF
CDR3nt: TGTGCTAGTGGTTTGACCGGACAGAGTCGAGCCTACGAGCAGTACTTC

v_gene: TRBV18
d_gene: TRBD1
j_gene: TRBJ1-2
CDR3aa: CASSAGTVTIYGYTF
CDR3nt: TGTGCCAGCTCGGCCGGGACAGTAACCATCTATGGCTACACCTTC

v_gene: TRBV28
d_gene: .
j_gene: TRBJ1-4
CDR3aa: CASRTGTPGEKLFF
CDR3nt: TGTGCCAGCAGAACCGGGACCCCGGGGGAAAAACTGTTTTTT

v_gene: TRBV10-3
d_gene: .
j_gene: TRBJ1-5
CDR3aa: CATAGGYSNQPQHF
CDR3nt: TGTGCCACCGCGGGGGGGTATAGCAATCAGCCCCAGCATTTT

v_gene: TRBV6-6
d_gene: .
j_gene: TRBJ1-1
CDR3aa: CASSSALRETFF
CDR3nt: TGTGCCAGCAGTTCCGCCCTCAGGGAGACTTTCTTT

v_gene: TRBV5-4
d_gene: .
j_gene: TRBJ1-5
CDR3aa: CASSRTGSNQPQHF
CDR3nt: TGTGCCAGCAGCCGAACAGGGAGCAATCAGCCCCAGCATTTT

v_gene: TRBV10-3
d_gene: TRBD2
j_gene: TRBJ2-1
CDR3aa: CAISERRLAEDYNEQFF
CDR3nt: TGTGCCATCAGTGAAAGGAGACTAGCGGAAGACTACAATGAGCAGTTCTTC

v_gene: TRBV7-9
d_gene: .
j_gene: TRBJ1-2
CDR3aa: CASSFSGENYGYTF
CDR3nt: TGTGCCAGCAGCTTTTCGGGAGAGAACTATGGCTACACCTTC

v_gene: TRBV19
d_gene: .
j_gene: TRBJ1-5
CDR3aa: CASRARTDARIQPQHF
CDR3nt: TGTGCCAGTAGGGCTCGGACAGACGCCCGAATTCAGCCCCAGCATTTT

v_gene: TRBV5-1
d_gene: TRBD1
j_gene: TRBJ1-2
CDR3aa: CASSVGQGNHYGYTF
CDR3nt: TGCGCCAGCAGCGTAGGACAGGGAAACCACTATGGCTACACCTTC

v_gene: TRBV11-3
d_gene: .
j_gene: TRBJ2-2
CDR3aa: CASSPRTGELFF
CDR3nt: TGTGCCAGCAGCCCACGAACCGGGGAGCTGTTTTTT

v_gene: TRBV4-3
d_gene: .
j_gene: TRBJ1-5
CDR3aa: CASSQDLDSNQPQHF
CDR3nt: TGCGCCAGCAGCCAAGATTTGGACTCCAATCAGCCCCAGCATTTT

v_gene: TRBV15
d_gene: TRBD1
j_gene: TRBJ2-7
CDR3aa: CATSRDPDRATYEQYF
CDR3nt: TGTGCCACCAGCAGAGACCCGGACAGGGCAACCTACGAGCAGTACTTC